Listed here are 26 T cell receptor beta chains from one sample, sequenced in a study of graft-versus-host responses after intestinal transplantation. The assay was immunoSEQ multiplex PCR, and TCRdb's table has in-frame clones only and misses some. The data hold 21,000 or so clones, with about 92% observed a single time. Sequencing was performed on PBMCs, taken roughly 260 days after intestinal transplant. The source of these receptors is a human patient who received an intestinal transplant, so some T cells may come from the graft donor.

The chain employs TRBV19 and TRBJ2-3; 7 bases fit TRBD1. In germline, CDR1 is LNHDA, CDR2 SQIVND (reference sequence). The CDR3 consists of 17 residues. The J segment lost 0 bases and the V segment lost 7 bases, leaving 13 bases of the junction unmatched. The DNA of the CDR3 is TGTGCCAGTACCCAACAGGGGCCATTGCCTAGCACAGATACGCAGTATTTT. It translates to CASTQQGPLPSTDTQYF.

The chain couples TRBV19 to TRBJ2-3, with D unresolved. V lost 3 bases and J 2 bases, leaving 9 bases between the germline ends. Per germline, CDR1 LNHDA and CDR2 SQIVND (reference sequence). The CDR3 consists of 14 residues. Here the CDR3 reads CASSIFAFTDTQYF. CDR3 nucleotides: TGTGCCAGTAGTATCTTCGCCTTCACAGATACGCAGTATTTT.

For the CDR3, the DNA is TGTGCCAGCACCCAAACAGCTTATAGCAATCAGCCCCAGCATTTT. This encodes CASTQTAYSNQPQHF. V is TRBV27 and J is TRBJ1-5; no reliable D call. Germline CDR1 and CDR2: MNHEY and SMNVEV (reference sequence). The CDR3 totals 15 residues. Trimming pared 7 bases from V and 0 bases from J, leaving 13 bases between.

J is TRBJ2-3 and V is TRBV13, with 8 bases that match TRBD2. CDR1 PRHDT and CDR2 FYEKMQ come from the germline V gene (reference sequence). The CDR3 length is 16 residues. J lost 2 bases, V lost 0 bases, and 4 bases had no gene match. CDR3 nucleotide sequence: TGTGCCAGCAGCTTAGGGGCTAGCGGGCCCACAGATACGCAGTATTTT. Its protein product is CASSLGASGPTDTQYF.

The genes are TRBV5-1 and TRBJ2-7; TRBD2 might be the D (5 bases). This CDR3 has 12 amino acids. CDR1 SGHRS and CDR2 YFSETQ come from the germline V gene. Trimming pared 4 bases from V and 7 bases from J, leaving 12 bases between. CDR3 sequence (DNA): TGCGCCAGCAGCCCGAGCGGACTGGAGCAGTACTTC. It is translated as CASSPSGLEQYF.

The V gene is TRBV5-6, the J gene TRBJ2-1; TRBD2 is a possible D gene (6 bases). Trimming cost V 4 bases and J 6 bases, with 8 bases left between them. The V gene's germline CDR1 is SGHDT and CDR2 YYEEEE. This CDR3 has 12 amino acids. DNA for the CDR3: TGTGCCAGCAGCCTGACTAGCAATGAGCAGTTCTTC. The encoded protein is CASSLTSNEQFF.

For the CDR3, the DNA is TGTGCCAGCAGGCCTAGACAGGGTATCGACACTGAAGCTTTCTTT. Protein: CASRPRQGIDTEAFF. The chain recombines TRBV2 with TRBJ1-1, with 7 bases aligning to TRBD1. V shed 6 bases and J 3 bases; nucleotides not matched to a gene: 10. This CDR3 is built from 15 residues. CDR1 and CDR2 (germline): SNHLY, FYNNEI. The variable domain in full, with the rest retrieved from reference TRBV2 and TRBJ1-1, is EPEVTQTPSHQVTQMGQEVILRCVPISNHLYFYWYRQILGQKVEFLVSFYNNEISEKSEIFDDQFSVERPDGSNFTLKIRSTKLEDSAMYFCASRPRQGIDTEAFFGQGTRLTVV.

The rearrangement uses TRBV19 and TRBJ1-5; TRBD1 agrees at 7 bases. Trimming cost V 6 bases and J 4 bases; bases outside gene matches: 3. CDR3 length: 13 residues. CDR1 and CDR2 (germline): LNHDA, SQIVND (reference sequence). The CDR3 loop reads CASRIQGNQPQHF. The CDR3 DNA sequence: TGTGCCAGTAGAATACAGGGGAATCAGCCCCAGCATTTT.

The chain has TRBV6-5 and TRBJ2-1; D unresolved. This CDR3 has 14 amino acids. V gave up 5 bases and J gave up 0 bases, with 8 bases separating them. Germline CDR1 MNHEY, CDR2 SVGAGI. CDR3 DNA sequence: TGTGCCAGCAGTGAGGTCAACTCCTACAATGAGCAGTTCTTC. Translated, it gives CASSEVNSYNEQFF.

The gene calls are TRBV11-2 and TRBJ1-3; D is unclear. The ends were cut back, 5 bases at V and 4 bases at J, with 18 bases in the middle. This CDR3 comprises 16 residues. Germline loops: CDR1 SGHAT, CDR2 FQNNGV. In DNA, the CDR3 is TGTGCCAGCAGCCCTAACCTTCGGGGTAGGGGAAACACCATATATTTT. As protein: CASSPNLRGRGNTIYF.

The chain joins TRBV11-2 to TRBJ2-1, with 11 bases matching TRBD1. Germline CDR1 SGHAT, CDR2 FQNNGV. Unmatched junction bases numbered 8, after V lost 5 bases and J lost 8 bases. CDR3 length: 15 amino acids. The CDR3 protein is CASSPRGQGAYEQFF. The CDR3 region has the DNA TGTGCCAGCAGCCCCAGAGGACAGGGGGCTTATGAGCAGTTCTTC.

The chain recombines TRBV6-5 with TRBJ2-7; maybe TRBD2 (6 bases). Germline CDR1 reads MNHEY; CDR2 reads SVGAGI. The V end was cut by 8 bases, the J end by 3 bases, with 17 bases between. This CDR3 has 14 residues. The CDR3 DNA reads as TGTGCCAGCCGGGCAACGGGAGCCCTCTACGAGCAGTACTTC. Amino acid sequence: CASRATGALYEQYF.

The rearrangement uses TRBV28 and TRBJ2-5; 13 bases are shared with TRBD2. The CDR3 length is 23 residues. With V trimmed by 3 bases and J by 4 bases, 26 bases remained unmatched. Per the germline V gene, CDR1 is MDHEN and CDR2 is SYDVKM. CDR3 amino acids: CASSFDVARTSGSLIGERETQYF. CDR3 DNA sequence: TGTGCCAGCAGTTTTGATGTCGCACGGACTAGCGGGAGTCTGATTGGGGAGCGAGAGACCCAGTACTTC.

Only a few counts were recorded for this clone. V and J are TRBV12-5 and TRBJ1-5; no reliable D call. Trimming removed 5 bases from V and 5 bases from J, with 16 bases in between. The germline V gene encodes CDR1 LGHNT and CDR2 FRNRAP. The CDR3 sequence is 15 residues long. CDR3 amino acids: CASGPGEQVDQPQHF. In DNA, the CDR3 is TGTGCTAGTGGTCCCGGAGAGCAGGTCGATCAGCCCCAGCATTTT.

V is TRBV27 and J is TRBJ1-5, with D perhaps TRBD1 (5 bases). CDR3 length: 14 amino acids. V dropped 5 bases and J dropped 1 base, with 9 bases sitting between them. CDR1 is MNHEY and CDR2 is SMNVEV in the germline V gene (reference sequence). Here the CDR3 reads CASSRGVSNQPQHF. For the CDR3, the DNA is TGTGCCAGCAGTCGGGGGGTGAGCAATCAGCCCCAGCATTTT.

This chain joins TRBV13 and TRBJ2-3, with a possible D match to TRBD1 (6 bases). Germline V CDR1 and CDR2: PRHDT, FYEKMQ (reference sequence). The CDR3 runs 15 residues. The V gene lost 5 bases and the J gene lost 0 bases, with 12 bases spanning the gap. CDR3 sequence (DNA): TGTGCCAGCAGCAACGGACAGTCTAGCACAGATACGCAGTATTTT. Amino acid sequence: CASSNGQSSTDTQYF.

This chain links TRBV28 with TRBJ1-1; D gene unclear. The CDR3 runs to 15 residues. Germline V gene lookup returns CDR1 MDHEN and CDR2 SYDVKM. Trimming cost V 9 bases and J 0 bases, with 17 bases left between them. The DNA for the CDR3 is TGTGCCAGTGCCGAGGTAAGGGAGTTGAACACTGAAGCTTTCTTT. This codes for CASAEVRELNTEAFF.

The sample holds a few counts of this clone. J is TRBJ2-3 and V is TRBV7-6, with D maybe TRBD2 (6 bases). This CDR3 comprises 17 residues. Trimming shortened V by 5 bases and J by 4 bases, and 22 bases separated the two germline ends. Germline V lookup: CDR1 SGHVS, CDR2 FNYEAQ. The CDR3 region is CASSGEGSSAFADTQYF. In nucleotides, the CDR3 is TGTGCCAGCAGCGGAGAAGGTTCTAGCGCGTTCGCAGATACGCAGTATTTT.

The V and J genes are TRBV5-8 and TRBJ2-2; possibly TRBD1 for D (5 bases). The germline CDR1 and CDR2 sequences are SGHTS and YDEGEE. This CDR3 region has 15 residues. Between the trimmed V and J ends, which lost 1 base and 1 base, there was a span of 8 bases. The CDR3 is CASSLSQVNTGELFF. DNA of the CDR3: TGTGCCAGCAGCTTGTCACAGGTGAACACCGGGGAGCTGTTTTTT.

Of note for this clone: The sample contains more than one DNA sequence encoding this CDR3. This chain joins TRBV2 and TRBJ2-1; TRBD2 matches at 11 bases. Germline-derived CDR1 and CDR2 are SNHLY and FYNNEI. Trimming removed 9 bases from V and 7 bases from J; junction bases left unmatched: 8. The CDR3 extends over 14 amino acids. The CDR3 here is CASTFSGRGNEQFF. The CDR3 nucleotides read TGTGCCAGTACGTTTAGCGGGAGGGGAAATGAGCAGTTCTTC.

V gene TRBV7-9 combines with J gene TRBJ2-7; TRBD1 matches at 9 bases. The CDR3 loop spans 15 amino acids. From germline, CDR1 is SEHNR and CDR2 FQNEAQ (reference sequence). With V trimmed by 3 bases and J by 6 bases, 9 bases remained unmatched. CDR3 amino acids: CASSLADRGEREQYF. Here the CDR3 DNA reads TGTGCCAGCAGCTTGGCCGACAGGGGGGAACGCGAGCAGTACTTC.

This sequence joins TRBV27 and TRBJ1-4, with D perhaps matching TRBD1 (5 bases). V was shortened by 6 bases and J by 0 bases, with 14 bases between the two germline ends. The CDR3 is 16 residues long. Per germline, CDR1 MNHEY and CDR2 SMNVEV (reference sequence). CDR3 bases: TGTGCCAGCAGGGAGCGGGGCTTTGCAACTAATGAAAAACTGTTTTTT. Translation gives CASRERGFATNEKLFF.

The V and J genes are TRBV10-2 and TRBJ2-7; no reliable D call. Germline CDR1 and CDR2: WSHSY and SAAADI. The CDR3 covers 12 residues. Trimming took off 0 bases at V and 1 base at J, with 1 base between the two ends. CDR3 sequence reads: CASSESSYEQYF. CDR3 coding DNA: TGCGCCAGCAGTGAGTCGTCCTACGAGCAGTACTTC.

V and J are TRBV28 and TRBJ2-7, with 10 bases matching TRBD1. Germline CDR1 is MDHEN and CDR2 is SYDVKM. The CDR3 totals 13 residues. V gave up 6 bases and J gave up 5 bases; unmatched junction bases: 4. CDR3 in amino acids: CASRDRGGNEQYF. CDR3 sequence (DNA): TGTGCCAGCAGGGACAGGGGGGGAAACGAGCAGTACTTC. The full variable domain, completed using reference TRBV28 and TRBJ2-7, is DVKVTQSSRYLVKRTGEKVFLECVQDMDHENMFWYRQDPGLGLRLIYFSYDVKMKEKGDIPEGYSVSREKKERFSLILESASTNQTSMYLCASRDRGGNEQYFGPGTRLTVT.

V is TRBV7-9 and J is TRBJ2-7; D gene uncertain. Germline-derived CDR1 and CDR2 are SEHNR and FQNEAQ (reference sequence). This CDR3 is 10 amino acids long. Trimming stripped 5 bases from V and 2 bases from J, with 1 base between. The chain's CDR3 is CASSTYEQYF. In nucleotides, the CDR3 is TGTGCCAGCAGCACCTACGAGCAGTACTTC.

The chain couples TRBV19 to TRBJ2-1, with TRBD2 matching 10 bases. The CDR3 is 14 residues long. The V gene end was trimmed by 4 bases and the J gene end by 8 bases; junction bases not matched to a gene: 5. Germline CDR1 reads LNHDA; CDR2 reads SQIVND (reference sequence). The CDR3 here is CASSNSGRAYEQFF. CDR3 nucleotides: TGTGCCAGTAGTAACAGCGGGAGGGCGTATGAGCAGTTCTTC.